This is a list of T cell receptor beta chains from one sample in a study of cytomegalovirus exposure and HLA in healthy donors. Profiled with immunoSEQ multiplex PCR; TCRdb holds only in-frame clones, not every one. The sample consists of about 250,000 clones, approximately 78% of them appearing once. The sequenced sample was PBMCs. The source is a boy between 10 and 17 years old in good health and CMV-seronegative. CDR3s include the opening cysteine and the closing phenylalanine or tryptophan. D genes are given only for firm matches. Not all rows give a size; the values are once, few, many and, for expanded clones, a class.

J gene	V gene	D gene	CDR3 length	clone size	CDR3 DNA	CDR3 protein
TRBJ2-7	TRBV4-1	TRBD1	16	NA	TGCGCCAGCAGCCAAGATAGGCAGGGGGCTAACTACGAGCAGTACTTC	CASSQDRQGANYEQYF
TRBJ2-5	TRBV5-4	TRBD2	14	NA	TGTGCCAGCAGCTTAGCGGGGGCAGGAGAGACCCAGTACTTC	CASSLAGAGETQYF
TRBJ2-7	TRBV27	NA	14	NA	TGTGCCAGCAGCTCTTACAGGGTACCCAGCGAGCAGTACTTC	CASSSYRVPSEQYF
TRBJ2-5	TRBV27	NA	14	NA	TGTGCCAGCAGGGGGCGGGGTTCGCCAGAGACCCAGTACTTC	CASRGRGSPETQYF
TRBJ2-7	TRBV5-4	TRBD2	15	few	TGTGCCAGCAGTCAGGGAGGGGACTTCCCCTACGAGCAGTACTTC	CASSQGGDFPYEQYF
TRBJ1-5	TRBV7-2	NA	15	NA	TGTGCCAGCAGCTTGGCGGCGGGGGCTACTCAGCCCCAGCATTTT	CASSLAAGATQPQHF
TRBJ1-4	TRBV5-4	NA	16	NA	TGTGCCAGCAGTCCTACTATCGGGGTGGGAAATGAAAAACTGTTTTTT	CASSPTIGVGNEKLFF
TRBJ2-5	TRBV30	TRBD1	14	NA	TGTGCCTGGAGCAGGGACAGGGTCCAAGAGACCCAGTACTTC	CAWSRDRVQETQYF
TRBJ2-3	TRBV29-1	NA	13	few	TGCAGCGTTGTGGAAGAGAGGGGGTATACGCAGTATTTT	CSVVEERGYTQYF
TRBJ2-1	TRBV27	NA	16	NA	TGTGCCAGCAGTTTAGGGGGGACGGGCCAATACAATGAGCAGTTCTTC	CASSLGGTGQYNEQFF
TRBJ2-7	TRBV6-1	TRBD1	14	NA	TGTGCCAGCAGCCGGGACAGGACCTCCTACGAGCAGTACTTC	CASSRDRTSYEQYF
TRBJ2-3	TRBV5-4	TRBD2	15	NA	TGTGCCAGCAGCCCCACTAGCGGGGGGGCGGATACGCAGTATTTT	CASSPTSGGADTQYF
TRBJ2-7	TRBV7-9	TRBD1	14	NA	TGTGCCAGCAGCTCCGGGACAGTCTCCTACGAGCAGTACTTC	CASSSGTVSYEQYF
TRBJ1-4	TRBV2	NA	13	once	TGTGCCATCTTTTCCGAGTTGAATGAAAAACTGTTTTTT	CAIFSELNEKLFF
TRBJ2-1	TRBV7-9	NA	15	NA	TGTGCCAGCAGCTTAGCGAACGGACTAAACAATGAGCAGTTCTTC	CASSLANGLNNEQFF
TRBJ2-3	TRBV7-7	TRBD2	19	NA	TGTGCCAGCAGCTTGCTGCCTAGCGGGAGTGGTTATCACACAGATACGCAGTATTTT	CASSLLPSGSGYHTDTQYF
TRBJ2-5	TRBV5-1	NA	13	NA	TGCGCCAGCAGCTCCGACAGTAAAGAGACCCAGTACTTC	CASSSDSKETQYF
TRBJ1-2	TRBV5-6	NA	14	NA	TGTGCCAGCAGCTTGTTGGGCAGGGACTATGGCTACACCTTC	CASSLLGRDYGYTF
TRBJ2-1	TRBV10-3	TRBD2	18	NA	TGTGCCATCAGTACAGGACTAGCGGGAGAGCGGGGCTACAATGAGCAGTTCTTC	CAISTGLAGERGYNEQFF
TRBJ2-1	TRBV11-3	NA	19	NA	TGTGCCAGCAGCTCCCAAATAGGGGGCCGGGGACTCAACTACAATGAGCAGTTCTTC	CASSSQIGGRGLNYNEQFF
TRBJ2-5	TRBV10-3	TRBD1	14	NA	TGTGCCATCAGTGAGGCAGGGGGCATCGATGAGCAGTACTTC	CAISEAGGIDEQYF
TRBJ2-5	TRBV30	TRBD1	15	NA	TGTGCCTGGAGTGAGTGGCAGGGGGCAAGGGAGACCCAGTACTTC	CAWSEWQGARETQYF
TRBJ1-1	TRBV4-2	NA	15	NA	TGTGCCAGCAGCGCTTCTAGGCTAATGAACACTGAAGCTTTCTTT	CASSASRLMNTEAFF
TRBJ1-1	TRBV4-1	NA	14	NA	TGCGCCAGCAGCCAAGGTGGCAGGGGCACTGAAGCTTTCTTT	CASSQGGRGTEAFF
TRBJ1-3	TRBV6-9	TRBD1	16	NA	TGTGCCAGCAGTTATAACAGGGGCGTCGCTGGAAACACCATATATTTT	CASSYNRGVAGNTIYF
TRBJ2-4	TRBV7-9	TRBD2	19	NA	TGTGCCAGCAGCTTGAGGCTAGCGGGGGGTACCTGGACCAAAAACATTCAGTACTTC	CASSLRLAGGTWTKNIQYF
TRBJ1-5	TRBV2	NA	15	NA	TGTGCCAGCAGCCCGACAGAGTTTTTTAATCAGCCCCAGCATTTT	CASSPTEFFNQPQHF
TRBJ2-1	TRBV15	NA	15	NA	TGTGCCACCAGCCACGCGGGGTCAGTTGTCAATGAGCAGTTCTTC	CATSHAGSVVNEQFF
TRBJ2-1	TRBV5-1	TRBD2	16	once	TGCGCCAGCAGCTTGGATAACCTAGCGGGCTACAATGAGCAGTTCTTC	CASSLDNLAGYNEQFF
TRBJ2-5	TRBV13	TRBD2	14	NA	TGTGCCAGCAGCCTAAGATTAGCGGGGGAGACCCAGTACTTC	CASSLRLAGETQYF
TRBJ2-7	TRBV4-2	NA	11	once	TGTGCCAGCAGCCAACTTAACGAGCAGTACTTC	CASSQLNEQYF
TRBJ2-7	TRBV30	TRBD1	13	NA	TGTGCCTGGAGCGCAGGGGGTTCCTACGAGCAGTACTTC	CAWSAGGSYEQYF
TRBJ2-7	TRBV7-6	TRBD2	15	NA	TGTGCCAGCAGCTCCAGACTAGCGGGTTTCTACGAGCAGTACTTC	CASSSRLAGFYEQYF
TRBJ1-1	TRBV7-9	NA	12	NA	TGTTCCAGCAGCTTTCCCAGATCTGAAGCTTTCTTT	CSSSFPRSEAFF
TRBJ1-2	TRBV5-4	NA	12	NA	TGTGCCAGCAGCTTGATCGACAAAGGGGACACCTTC	CASSLIDKGDTF
TRBJ2-1	TRBV7-2	TRBD1	12	NA	TGTGCCAGCAGCTTGGTACAGGGGGAGCAGTTCTTC	CASSLVQGEQFF
TRBJ2-1	TRBV5-6	TRBD1	18	NA	TGTGCCAGCAGCCCTTCCCATCCGACAGGGGCGAACTACAATGAGCAGTTCTTC	CASSPSHPTGANYNEQFF